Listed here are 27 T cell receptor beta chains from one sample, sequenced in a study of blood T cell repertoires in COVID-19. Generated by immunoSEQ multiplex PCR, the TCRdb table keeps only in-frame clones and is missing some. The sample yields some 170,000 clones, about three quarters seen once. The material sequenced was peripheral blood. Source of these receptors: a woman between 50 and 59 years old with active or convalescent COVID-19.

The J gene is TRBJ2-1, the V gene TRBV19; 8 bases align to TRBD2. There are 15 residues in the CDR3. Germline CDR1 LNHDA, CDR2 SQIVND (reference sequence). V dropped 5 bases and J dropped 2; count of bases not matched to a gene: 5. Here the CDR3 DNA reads TGTGCCAGTAGTCCTCGGGGGGGACCCTACAATGAGCAGTTCTTC. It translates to CASSPRGGPYNEQFF.

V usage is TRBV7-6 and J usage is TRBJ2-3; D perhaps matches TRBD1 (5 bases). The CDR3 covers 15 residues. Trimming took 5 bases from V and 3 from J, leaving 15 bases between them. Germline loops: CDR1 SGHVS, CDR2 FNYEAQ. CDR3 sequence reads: CASSLQGGQTDTQYF. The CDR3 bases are TGTGCCAGCAGCCTTCAGGGTGGTCAGACAGATACGCAGTATTTT.

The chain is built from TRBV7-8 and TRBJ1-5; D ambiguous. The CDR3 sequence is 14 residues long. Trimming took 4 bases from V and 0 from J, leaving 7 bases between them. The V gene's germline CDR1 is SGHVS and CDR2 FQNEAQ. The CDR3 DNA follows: TGTGCCAGCAGCTCGGCGGGTAGCAATCAGCCCCAGCATTTT. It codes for CASSSAGSNQPQHF.

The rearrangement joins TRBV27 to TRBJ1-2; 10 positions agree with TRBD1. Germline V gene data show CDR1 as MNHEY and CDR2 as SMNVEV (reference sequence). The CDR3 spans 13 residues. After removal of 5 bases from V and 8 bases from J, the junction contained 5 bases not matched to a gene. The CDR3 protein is CASSPGDRGGYTF. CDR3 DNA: TGTGCCAGCAGTCCAGGGGACAGGGGAGGCTACACCTTC.

The CDR3 spells CASSSDRTNTGELFF. CDR3 DNA sequence: TGCGCCAGCAGCTCGGACAGGACGAACACCGGGGAGCTGTTTTTT. The J gene is TRBJ1-3, the V gene TRBV5-1; 7 nucleotides match TRBD1. The DNA end lines up better with TRBJ2-2; the J call may be wrong. Germline V CDR1 and CDR2: SGHRS, YFSETQ. The CDR3 runs 15 residues.

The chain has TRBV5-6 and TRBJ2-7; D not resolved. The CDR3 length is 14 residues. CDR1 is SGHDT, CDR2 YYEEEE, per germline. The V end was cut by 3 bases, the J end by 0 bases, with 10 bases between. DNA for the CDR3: TGTGCCAGCAGCTCCCAGGTAGTCTCCTACGAGCAGTACTTC. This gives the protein CASSSQVVSYEQYF.

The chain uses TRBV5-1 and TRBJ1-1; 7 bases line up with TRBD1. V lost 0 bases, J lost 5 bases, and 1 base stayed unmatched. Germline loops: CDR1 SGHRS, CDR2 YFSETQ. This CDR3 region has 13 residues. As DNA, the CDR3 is TGCGCCAGCAGCTTGGCGGACAGGACTGAAGCTTTCTTT. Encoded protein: CASSLADRTEAFF.

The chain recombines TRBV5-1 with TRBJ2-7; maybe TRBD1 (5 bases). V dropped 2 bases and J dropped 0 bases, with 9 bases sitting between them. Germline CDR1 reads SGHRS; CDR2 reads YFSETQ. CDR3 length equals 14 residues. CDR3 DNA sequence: TGCGCCAGCAGCTTAACCAGGGACTCCTACGAGCAGTACTTC. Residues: CASSLTRDSYEQYF.

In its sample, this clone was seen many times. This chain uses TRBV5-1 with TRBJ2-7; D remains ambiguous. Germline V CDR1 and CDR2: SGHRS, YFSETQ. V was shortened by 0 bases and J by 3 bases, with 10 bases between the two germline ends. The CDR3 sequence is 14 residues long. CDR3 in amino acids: CASSLGSQFYEQYF. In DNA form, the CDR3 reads TGCGCCAGCAGCTTGGGATCTCAGTTCTACGAGCAGTACTTC. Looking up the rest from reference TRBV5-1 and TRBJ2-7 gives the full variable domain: KAGVTQTPRYLIKTRGQQVTLSCSPISGHRSVSWYQQTPGQGLQFLFEYFSETQRNKGNFPGRFSGRQFSNSRSEMNVSTLELGDSALYLCASSLGSQFYEQYFGPGTRLTVT.

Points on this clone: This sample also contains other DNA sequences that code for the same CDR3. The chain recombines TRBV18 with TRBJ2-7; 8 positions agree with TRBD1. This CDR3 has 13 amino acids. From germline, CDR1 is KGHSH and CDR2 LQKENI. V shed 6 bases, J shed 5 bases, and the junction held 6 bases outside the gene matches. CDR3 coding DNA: TGTGCCAGCTCTCCCGACAGGGGACACGAGCAGTACTTC. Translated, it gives CASSPDRGHEQYF.

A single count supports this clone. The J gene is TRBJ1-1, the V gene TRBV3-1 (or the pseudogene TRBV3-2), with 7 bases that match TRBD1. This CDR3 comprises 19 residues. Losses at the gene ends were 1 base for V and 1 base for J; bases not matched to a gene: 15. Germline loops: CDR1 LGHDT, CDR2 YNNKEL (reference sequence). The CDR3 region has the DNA TGTGCCAGCAGCCAAGCGGCAACAAGGACGGGACAGCCGAACACTGAAGCTTTCTTT. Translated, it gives CASSQAATRTGQPNTEAFF.

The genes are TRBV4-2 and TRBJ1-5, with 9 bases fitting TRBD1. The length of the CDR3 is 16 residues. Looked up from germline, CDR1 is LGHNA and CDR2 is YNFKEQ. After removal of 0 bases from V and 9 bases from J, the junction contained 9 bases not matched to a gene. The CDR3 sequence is CASSQDWGQGFWPQHF. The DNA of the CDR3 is TGTGCCAGCAGCCAAGATTGGGGACAGGGTTTTTGGCCCCAGCATTTT.

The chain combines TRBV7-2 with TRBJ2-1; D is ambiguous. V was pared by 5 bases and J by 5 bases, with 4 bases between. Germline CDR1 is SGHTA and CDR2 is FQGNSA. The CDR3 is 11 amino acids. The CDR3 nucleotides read TGTGCCAGCAGCCCGGACAATGAGCAGTTCTTC. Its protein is CASSPDNEQFF.

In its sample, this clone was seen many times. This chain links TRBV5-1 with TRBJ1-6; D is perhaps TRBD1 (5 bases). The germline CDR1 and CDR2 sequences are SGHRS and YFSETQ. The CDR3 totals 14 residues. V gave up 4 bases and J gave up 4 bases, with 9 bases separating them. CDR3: CASSRAGYNSPLHF. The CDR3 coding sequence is TGCGCCAGCAGCCGTGCAGGGTATAATTCACCCCTCCACTTT.

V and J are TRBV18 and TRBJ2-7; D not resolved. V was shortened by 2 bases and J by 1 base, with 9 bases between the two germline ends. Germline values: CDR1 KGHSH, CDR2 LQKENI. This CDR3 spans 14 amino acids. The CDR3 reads CASSPGPSSYEQYF. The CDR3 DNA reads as TGTGCCAGCTCACCAGGGCCCAGTTCCTACGAGCAGTACTTC. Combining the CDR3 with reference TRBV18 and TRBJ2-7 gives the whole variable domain NAGVMQNPRHLVRRRGQEARLRCSPMKGHSHVYWYRQLPEEGLKFMVYLQKENIIDESGMPKERFSAEFPKEGPSILRIQQVVRGDSAAYFCASSPGPSSYEQYFGPGTRLTVT.

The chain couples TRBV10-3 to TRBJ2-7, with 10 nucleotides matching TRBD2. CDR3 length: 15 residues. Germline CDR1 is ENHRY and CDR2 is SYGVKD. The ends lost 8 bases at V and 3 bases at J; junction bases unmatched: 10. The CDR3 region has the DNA TGTGCCATCGGGGGGGGTAGCGGGAGGTTCTACGAGCAGTACTTC. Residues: CAIGGGSGRFYEQYF.

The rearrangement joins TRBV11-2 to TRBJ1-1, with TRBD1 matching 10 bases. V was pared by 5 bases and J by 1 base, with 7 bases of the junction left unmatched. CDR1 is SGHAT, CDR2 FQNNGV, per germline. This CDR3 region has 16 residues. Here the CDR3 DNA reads TGTGCCAGCAGCCTAAGACAGGGGGCCGGGAACACTGAAGCTTTCTTT. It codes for CASSLRQGAGNTEAFF.

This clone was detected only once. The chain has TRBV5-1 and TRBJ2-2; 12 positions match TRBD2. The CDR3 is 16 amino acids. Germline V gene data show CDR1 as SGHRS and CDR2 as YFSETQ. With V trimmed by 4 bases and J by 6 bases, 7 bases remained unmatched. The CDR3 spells CASSPGLAGKSGELFF. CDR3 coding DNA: TGCGCCAGCAGCCCCGGACTAGCGGGGAAATCCGGGGAGCTGTTTTTT.

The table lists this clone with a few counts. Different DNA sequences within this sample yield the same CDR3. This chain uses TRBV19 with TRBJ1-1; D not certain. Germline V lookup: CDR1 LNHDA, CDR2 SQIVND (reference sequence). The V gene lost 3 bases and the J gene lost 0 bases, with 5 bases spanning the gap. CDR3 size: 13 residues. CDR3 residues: CASSISVNTEAFF. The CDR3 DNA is TGTGCCAGTAGTATTTCAGTGAACACTGAAGCTTTCTTT.

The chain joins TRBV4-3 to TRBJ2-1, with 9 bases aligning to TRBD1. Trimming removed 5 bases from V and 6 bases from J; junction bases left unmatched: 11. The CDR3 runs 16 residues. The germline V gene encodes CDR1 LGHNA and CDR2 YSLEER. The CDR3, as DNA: TGCGCCAGCAGCGGAACCGGGACAGGGAGGGCCAATGAGCAGTTCTTC. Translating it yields CASSGTGTGRANEQFF.

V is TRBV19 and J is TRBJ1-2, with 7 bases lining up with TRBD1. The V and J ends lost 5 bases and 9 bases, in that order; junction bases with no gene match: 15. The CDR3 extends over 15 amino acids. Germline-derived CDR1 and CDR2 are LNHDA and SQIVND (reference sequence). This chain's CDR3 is CASSFGGQSVDRYTF. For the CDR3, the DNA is TGTGCCAGTAGTTTCGGGGGACAGAGCGTGGATCGCTACACCTTC.

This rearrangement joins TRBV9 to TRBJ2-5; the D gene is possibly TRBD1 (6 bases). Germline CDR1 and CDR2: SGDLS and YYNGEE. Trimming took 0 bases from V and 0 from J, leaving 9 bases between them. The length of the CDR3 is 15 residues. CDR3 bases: TGTGCCAGCAGCGTAGGGGGACACAACCAAGAGACCCAGTACTTC. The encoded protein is CASSVGGHNQETQYF.

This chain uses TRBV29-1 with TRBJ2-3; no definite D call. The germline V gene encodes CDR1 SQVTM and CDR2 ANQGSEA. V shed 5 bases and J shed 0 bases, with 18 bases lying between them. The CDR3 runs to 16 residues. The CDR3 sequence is CSVLGGPTTSTDTQYF. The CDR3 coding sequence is TGCAGCGTTTTGGGTGGGCCAACAACTAGCACAGATACGCAGTATTTT.

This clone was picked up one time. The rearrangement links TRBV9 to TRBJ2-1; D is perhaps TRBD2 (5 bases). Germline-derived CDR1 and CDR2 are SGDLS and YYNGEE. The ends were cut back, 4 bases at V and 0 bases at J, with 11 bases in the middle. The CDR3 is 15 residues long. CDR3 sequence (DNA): TGTGCCAGCAGCCCCTCGGGAAACTCCTACAATGAGCAGTTCTTC. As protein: CASSPSGNSYNEQFF.

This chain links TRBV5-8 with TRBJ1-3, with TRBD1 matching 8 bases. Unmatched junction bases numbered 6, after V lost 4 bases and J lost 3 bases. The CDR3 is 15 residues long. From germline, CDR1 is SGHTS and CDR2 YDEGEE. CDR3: CASSPQGEGGNTIYF. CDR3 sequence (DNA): TGTGCCAGCAGCCCACAGGGGGAAGGTGGAAACACCATATATTTT.

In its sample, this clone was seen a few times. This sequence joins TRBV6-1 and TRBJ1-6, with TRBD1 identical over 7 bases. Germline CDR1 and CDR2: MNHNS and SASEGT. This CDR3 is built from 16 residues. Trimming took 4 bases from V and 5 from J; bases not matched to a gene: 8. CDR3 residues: CASSAAPGQNNSPLHF. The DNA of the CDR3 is TGTGCCAGCAGTGCGGCTCCGGGACAGAATAATTCACCCCTCCACTTT.

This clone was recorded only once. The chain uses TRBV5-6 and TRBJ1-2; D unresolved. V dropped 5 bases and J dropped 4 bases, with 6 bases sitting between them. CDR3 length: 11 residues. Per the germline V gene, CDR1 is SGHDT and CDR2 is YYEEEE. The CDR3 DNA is TGTGCCAGCAGTCGGTCCTATGGCTACACCTTC. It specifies CASSRSYGYTF. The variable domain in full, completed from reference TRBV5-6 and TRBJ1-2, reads DAGVTQSPTHLIKTRGQQVTLRCSPKSGHDTVSWYQQALGQGPQFIFQYYEEEERQRGNFPDRFSGHQFPNYSSELNVNALLLGDSALYLCASSRSYGYTFGSGTRLTVV.